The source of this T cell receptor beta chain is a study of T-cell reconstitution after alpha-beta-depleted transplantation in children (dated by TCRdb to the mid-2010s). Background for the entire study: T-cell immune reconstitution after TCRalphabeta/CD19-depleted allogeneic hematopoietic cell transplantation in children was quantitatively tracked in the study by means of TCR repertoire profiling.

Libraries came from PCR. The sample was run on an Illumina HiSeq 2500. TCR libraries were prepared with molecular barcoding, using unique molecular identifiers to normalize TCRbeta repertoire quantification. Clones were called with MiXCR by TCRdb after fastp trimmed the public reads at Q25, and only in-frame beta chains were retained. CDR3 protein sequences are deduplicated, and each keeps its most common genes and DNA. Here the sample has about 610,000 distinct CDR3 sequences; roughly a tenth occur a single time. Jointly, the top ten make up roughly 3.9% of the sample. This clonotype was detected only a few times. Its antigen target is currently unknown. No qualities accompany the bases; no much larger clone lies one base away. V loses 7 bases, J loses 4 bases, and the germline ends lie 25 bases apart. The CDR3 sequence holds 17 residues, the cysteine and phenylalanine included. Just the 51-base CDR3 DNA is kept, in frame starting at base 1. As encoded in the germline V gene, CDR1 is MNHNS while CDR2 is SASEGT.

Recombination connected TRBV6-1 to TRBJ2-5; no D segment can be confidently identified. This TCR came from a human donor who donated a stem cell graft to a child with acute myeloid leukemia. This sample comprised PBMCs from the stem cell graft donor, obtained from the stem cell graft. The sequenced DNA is TGTGCCAGCACTGGTCGGGTCGGTAAGTCGAGAGGAGAGACCCAGTACTTC. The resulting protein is CASTGRVGKSRGETQYF.